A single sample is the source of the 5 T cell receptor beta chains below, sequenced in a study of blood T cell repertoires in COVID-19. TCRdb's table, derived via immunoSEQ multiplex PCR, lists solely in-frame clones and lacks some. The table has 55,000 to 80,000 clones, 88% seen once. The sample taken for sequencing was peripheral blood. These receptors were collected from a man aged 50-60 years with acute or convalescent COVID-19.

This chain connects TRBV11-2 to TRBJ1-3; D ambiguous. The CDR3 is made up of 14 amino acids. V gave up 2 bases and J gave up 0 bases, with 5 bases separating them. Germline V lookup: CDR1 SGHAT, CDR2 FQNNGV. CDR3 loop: CASSLLLSGNTIYF. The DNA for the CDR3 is TGTGCCAGCAGCTTACTACTCTCTGGAAACACCATATATTTT.

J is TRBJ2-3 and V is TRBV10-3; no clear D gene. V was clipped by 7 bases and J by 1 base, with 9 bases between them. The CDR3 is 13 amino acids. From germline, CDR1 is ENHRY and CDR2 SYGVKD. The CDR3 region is CAIKKVGTDTQYF. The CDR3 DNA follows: TGTGCCATCAAGAAAGTAGGCACAGATACGCAGTATTTT.

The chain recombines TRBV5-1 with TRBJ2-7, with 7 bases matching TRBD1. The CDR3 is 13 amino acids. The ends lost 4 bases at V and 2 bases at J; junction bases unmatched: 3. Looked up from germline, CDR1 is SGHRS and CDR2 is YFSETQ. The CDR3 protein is CASSPTGPYEQYF. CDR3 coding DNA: TGCGCCAGCAGCCCGACAGGGCCCTACGAGCAGTACTTC.

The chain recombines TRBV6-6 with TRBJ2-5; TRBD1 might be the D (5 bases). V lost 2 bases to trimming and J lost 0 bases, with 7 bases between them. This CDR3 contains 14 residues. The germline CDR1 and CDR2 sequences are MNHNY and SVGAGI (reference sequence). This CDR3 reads CASSYDSYQETQYF. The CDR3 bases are TGTGCCAGCAGTTACGACAGCTACCAAGAGACCCAGTACTTC.

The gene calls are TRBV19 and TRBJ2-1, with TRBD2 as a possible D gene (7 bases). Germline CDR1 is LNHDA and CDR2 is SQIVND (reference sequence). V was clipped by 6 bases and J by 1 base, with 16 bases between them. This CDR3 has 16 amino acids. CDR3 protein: CASSIEGGISYNEQFF. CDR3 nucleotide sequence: TGTGCCAGTAGCATCGAGGGGGGGATATCCTACAATGAGCAGTTCTTC.